The 31 T cell receptor beta chains listed next were all sequenced from one sample in a study of blood T cell repertoires in COVID-19. The repertoire was sequenced with immunoSEQ multiplex PCR; TCRdb's copy has only in-frame clones and lacks some. The data show about 310,000 clones, 85% to 90% seen once. Sequencing input: PBMCs or T cells enriched from blood (not recorded which). The receptors shown here come from a woman aged 25-40 years who had recovered from COVID-19.

The rearrangement links TRBV25-1 to TRBJ1-1; possible D gene TRBD1, 5 bases. The CDR3 is made up of 14 amino acids. Germline V CDR1 and CDR2: MGHDK, SYGVNS. V shed 3 bases and J shed 3 bases, with 11 bases lying between them. CDR3 DNA sequence: TGTGCCAGCAGTGACCTCAGGGCGGACACTGAAGCTTTCTTT. Translating gives CASSDLRADTEAFF.

The chain joins TRBV11-2 to TRBJ2-3, with 9 bases aligning to TRBD1. Germline V CDR1 and CDR2: SGHAT, FQNNGV. This CDR3 is 15 amino acids long. V trimming: 6 bases; J trimming: 8 bases; junction bases outside the gene matches: 12. In DNA, the CDR3 is TGTGCCAGCAGGGATGGTACGGGACAGGGACGTACGCAGTATTTT. Protein: CASRDGTGQGRTQYF.

The genes are TRBV29-1 and TRBJ2-3, with D perhaps matching TRBD2 (5 bases). V was pared by 7 bases and J by 3 bases, with 17 bases between. The CDR3 totals 14 residues. Germline V gives CDR1 SQVTM, CDR2 ANQGSEA. CDR3 nucleotide sequence: TGCAGCGCCGGAACGGTACTAGGAACAGATACGCAGTATTTT. Translation gives CSAGTVLGTDTQYF.

The chain uses TRBV19 and TRBJ1-2; D is unresolved. The V and J ends lost 2 bases and 0 bases respectively, with 10 bases between them. Per the germline V gene, CDR1 is LNHDA and CDR2 is SQIVND (reference sequence). This CDR3 region has 15 residues. Here the CDR3 DNA reads TGTGCCAGTAGTATATTAGCTCTTGCTAACTATGGCTACACCTTC. Its protein product is CASSILALANYGYTF.

The rearrangement uses TRBV11-3 and TRBJ2-1; possible D gene TRBD2, 6 bases. The V and J ends lost 5 bases and 0 bases respectively, with 14 bases between them. Germline-derived CDR1 and CDR2 are SGHNT and YENEEA. This CDR3 region has 16 residues. CDR3 in amino acids: CASSPDLTSSYNEQFF. The DNA of the CDR3 is TGTGCCAGCAGCCCCGATCTGACTAGCTCCTACAATGAGCAGTTCTTC.

V usage is TRBV7-2 and J usage is TRBJ2-7, with a possible D match to TRBD1 (5 bases). CDR3 size: 13 residues. V was trimmed by 3 bases and J by 1 base, leaving 7 bases between them. Per the germline V gene, CDR1 is SGHTA and CDR2 is FQGNSA. The CDR3 is CASSFDRSYEQYF. The DNA of the CDR3 is TGTGCCAGCAGCTTTGACAGATCCTACGAGCAGTACTTC.

The CDR3 here is CASSVDTNTEAFF. The CDR3 DNA follows: TGTGCCAGCAGCGTAGACACGAACACTGAAGCTTTCTTT. The chain employs TRBV9 and TRBJ1-1, with D unresolved. Germline V gives CDR1 SGDLS, CDR2 YYNGEE. V gave up 0 bases and J gave up 1 base, with 4 bases separating them. This CDR3 has 13 residues.

The CDR3 loop reads CASSVALRAGDTQYF. As DNA, the CDR3 is TGTGCCAGCAGCGTAGCCTTGAGGGCCGGGGATACGCAGTATTTT. The chain recombines TRBV9 with TRBJ2-3; tentative D call: TRBD2 (5 bases). Germline lookup yields CDR1 SGDLS and CDR2 YYNGEE. The CDR3 spans 15 residues. V lost 0 bases and J 6 bases, leaving 14 bases between the germline ends.

DNA of the CDR3: TGTGCCACCAGTGATCGCCGGGACAGCTCCTACGAGCAGTACTTC. Translating it yields CATSDRRDSSYEQYF. The rearrangement joins TRBV24-1 to TRBJ2-7; 7 nucleotides align to TRBD1. CDR1 is KGHDR and CDR2 is SFDVKD in the germline V gene. The CDR3 sequence is 15 residues long. J gave up 0 bases and V 3 bases, and 4 bases lay outside the gene matches.

This chain links TRBV7-9 with TRBJ2-7; 10 nucleotides agree with TRBD1. The CDR3 extends over 15 amino acids. Germline V gene lookup returns CDR1 SEHNR and CDR2 FQNEAQ (reference sequence). V lost 2 bases, J lost 3 bases, and 4 bases stayed unmatched. CDR3 nucleotide sequence: TGTGCCAGCAGCTTATTCGGACAGGGGGACTACGAGCAGTACTTC. This translates into CASSLFGQGDYEQYF.

This clone was counted between two and nine times. This chain joins TRBV10-3 and TRBJ1-1; 8 positions match TRBD1. CDR3 size: 16 residues. Trimming removed 4 bases from V and 2 bases from J; junction bases left unmatched: 9. Germline values: CDR1 ENHRY, CDR2 SYGVKD. CDR3 coding DNA: TGTGCCATCAGTGGAGGGGACAGGTTGGTAAACACTGAAGCTTTCTTT. Amino acids: CAISGGDRLVNTEAFF.

This clone was seen only a few times. The V gene is TRBV25-1, the J gene TRBJ2-2; D unclear. Trimming pared 4 bases from V and 2 bases from J, leaving 5 bases between. The CDR3 totals 13 residues. Germline CDR1 MGHDK, CDR2 SYGVNS. The CDR3 DNA is TGTGCCAGCAGTGCCCCTAACACCGGGGAGCTGTTTTTT. It specifies CASSAPNTGELFF.

The rearrangement joins TRBV9 to TRBJ1-6, with D perhaps TRBD1 (5 bases). This CDR3 is built from 16 residues. The germline V gene encodes CDR1 SGDLS and CDR2 YYNGEE. Trimming removed 0 bases at V and 4 bases at J, with 11 bases between. This chain's CDR3 is CASSVAGDGYNSPLHF. The CDR3 region has the DNA TGTGCCAGCAGCGTAGCGGGGGACGGATATAATTCACCCCTCCACTTT.

The chain uses TRBV5-8 and TRBJ1-5; a possible D gene is TRBD1 (5 bases). The CDR3 loop spans 16 amino acids. Germline CDR1 is SGHTS and CDR2 is YDEGEE. V lost 4 bases to trimming and J lost 0 bases, with 14 bases between them. CDR3 nucleotides: TGTGCCAGCAGCCAGACAGACCCGTATAGCAATCAGCCCCAGCATTTT. Translation: CASSQTDPYSNQPQHF.

The sample holds one count of this clone. The chain is built from TRBV18 and TRBJ1-3; D ambiguous. Germline V CDR1 and CDR2: KGHSH, LQKENI. The CDR3 has 13 residues. The V end was cut by 5 bases, the J end by 3 bases, with 8 bases between. CDR3 in amino acids: CASSGTDGNTIYF. CDR3 nucleotide sequence: TGTGCCAGCTCAGGAACAGATGGAAACACCATATATTTT.

This clone was seen more than once but under ten times. CDR3 DNA: TGTGCCAGCAGTTCGGGACTTACTACAACCGAAGAGACCCAGTACTTC. Translation gives CASSSGLTTTEETQYF. This chain links TRBV6-5 with TRBJ2-5, with D maybe TRBD2 (6 bases). Trimming took off 4 bases at V and 3 bases at J, with 18 bases between the two ends. This CDR3 contains 16 residues. Germline CDR1 reads MNHEY; CDR2 reads SVGAGI.

V gene TRBV6-5 combines with J gene TRBJ1-6; D might be TRBD1 (5 bases). The CDR3 runs to 15 residues. CDR1 is MNHEY and CDR2 is SVGAGI in the germline V gene. V shed 6 bases and J shed 5 bases, with 14 bases lying between them. In DNA form, the CDR3 reads TGTGCCAGCAGCTACCAACCGGGGGATAATTCACCCCTCCACTTT. It yields the protein CASSYQPGDNSPLHF.

The chain joins TRBV28 to TRBJ1-5; 9 bases match TRBD1. The CDR3 totals 16 residues. J gave up 4 bases and V 6 bases, and 10 bases lay outside the gene matches. Germline V gives CDR1 MDHEN, CDR2 SYDVKM. The CDR3 nucleotides are TGTGCCAGCAGCCTCAGGACAGGGGTTGGTAATCAGCCCCAGCATTTT. Its protein product is CASSLRTGVGNQPQHF.

The chain recombines TRBV5-1 with TRBJ1-6; 7 bases are a match to TRBD1. Germline assignment: CDR1 SGHRS and CDR2 YFSETQ. J was trimmed by 6 bases and V by 1 base; bases with no gene match: 4. The CDR3 runs to 15 residues. CDR3 residues: CASSLNYRGNSPLHF. For the CDR3, the DNA is TGCGCCAGCAGCTTGAACTACAGGGGTAATTCACCCCTCCACTTT.

The rearrangement uses TRBV5-1 and TRBJ2-3, with 13 bases lining up with TRBD2. V trimming: 3 bases; J trimming: 3 bases; junction bases outside the gene matches: 4. The CDR3 has 16 amino acids. CDR1 is SGHRS, CDR2 YFSETQ, per germline. CDR3 DNA: TGCGCCAGCAGCTGGACTAGCGGGAGTGGAACAGATACGCAGTATTTT. Translation gives CASSWTSGSGTDTQYF.

V and J are TRBV19 and TRBJ1-5; D is undetermined. Trimming took off 3 bases at V and 6 bases at J, with 6 bases between the two ends. Germline V gene data show CDR1 as LNHDA and CDR2 as SQIVND (reference sequence). The CDR3 loop spans 12 amino acids. This CDR3 is CASSIGFQPQHF. CDR3 sequence (DNA): TGTGCCAGTAGTATCGGTTTTCAGCCCCAGCATTTT.

The V and J genes are TRBV30 and TRBJ2-1; no clear D gene. The V gene's germline CDR1 is GTSNPN and CDR2 SVGIG (reference sequence). The CDR3 runs 12 residues. The germline V and J ends were trimmed by 0 bases and 11 bases, with 11 bases remaining between them. This CDR3 is CAWSVVGAKQFF. The CDR3 DNA reads as TGTGCCTGGAGTGTAGTCGGAGCTAAGCAGTTCTTC.

The chain employs TRBV28 and TRBJ2-7; D might be TRBD2 (6 bases). The CDR3 is 15 amino acids. Germline CDR1 MDHEN, CDR2 SYDVKM. V shed 4 bases and J shed 4 bases, with 17 bases lying between them. CDR3 protein: CASSSGEFGWYEQYF. The CDR3 region has the DNA TGTGCCAGCAGTTCGGGAGAATTCGGGTGGTACGAGCAGTACTTC. The whole variable domain, filled in from reference TRBV28 and TRBJ2-7, reads DVKVTQSSRYLVKRTGEKVFLECVQDMDHENMFWYRQDPGLGLRLIYFSYDVKMKEKGDIPEGYSVSREKKERFSLILESASTNQTSMYLCASSSGEFGWYEQYFGPGTRLTVT.

The rearrangement joins TRBV20-1 to TRBJ2-1; D is uncertain. Trimming pared 6 bases from V and 0 bases from J, leaving 3 bases between. In germline, CDR1 is DFQATT, CDR2 SNEGSKA (reference sequence). The CDR3 runs to 11 residues. CDR3 nucleotides: TGCAGTGCGAGCTCCTACAATGAGCAGTTCTTC. It is translated as CSASSYNEQFF.

This chain connects TRBV4-1 to TRBJ1-1, with D maybe TRBD1 (6 bases). This CDR3 is 15 amino acids long. Trimming left V 1 base short and J 5 bases short, with 14 bases between. The germline CDR1 and CDR2 sequences are MGHRA and YSYEKL. The CDR3 nucleotides are TGCGCCAGCAGCCAAGTTCTGCAGGGGACAACTGAAGCTTTCTTT. It is translated as CASSQVLQGTTEAFF.

The chain is built from TRBV28 and TRBJ2-3, with D uncertain. V lost 1 base to trimming and J lost 2 bases, with 10 bases between them. There are 15 residues in the CDR3. Germline CDR1 is MDHEN and CDR2 is SYDVKM. Here the CDR3 reads CASSLSGEITDTQYF. CDR3 bases: TGTGCCAGCAGTTTATCAGGTGAAATCACAGATACGCAGTATTTT.

This sequence joins TRBV18 and TRBJ2-3; D unresolved. The CDR3 is 18 amino acids. V gave up 3 bases and J gave up 0 bases, with 19 bases separating them. Germline-derived CDR1 and CDR2 are KGHSH and LQKENI. DNA of the CDR3: TGTGCCAGCTCACCCCCGTACGGTTCGCGTATTAGCACAGATACGCAGTATTTT. It encodes CASSPPYGSRISTDTQYF.

The rearrangement joins TRBV5-1 to TRBJ2-6, with TRBD1 matching over 8 bases. Germline V gives CDR1 SGHRS, CDR2 YFSETQ. With V trimmed by 1 base and J by 1 base, 7 bases remained unmatched. There are 18 residues in the CDR3. CDR3 amino acids: CASSLTTYRGSGANVLTF. For the CDR3, the DNA is TGCGCCAGCAGCTTGACCACATACAGGGGGTCTGGGGCCAACGTCCTGACTTTC. Looking up the rest from reference TRBV5-1 and TRBJ2-6 gives the full variable domain: KAGVTQTPRYLIKTRGQQVTLSCSPISGHRSVSWYQQTPGQGLQFLFEYFSETQRNKGNFPGRFSGRQFSNSRSEMNVSTLELGDSALYLCASSLTTYRGSGANVLTFGAGSRLTVL.

This clone was found once. This chain connects TRBV2 to TRBJ1-3; the D is unclear. Between the trimmed V and J ends, which lost 7 bases and 0 bases, there was a span of 13 bases. The CDR3 contains 15 residues. Per the germline V gene, CDR1 is SNHLY and CDR2 is FYNNEI. The CDR3 coding sequence is TGTGCCAGCACCCCTCTTTGGGCCTCTGGAAACACCATATATTTT. It translates to CASTPLWASGNTIYF.

The V and J genes are TRBV20-1 and TRBJ2-1, with 7 bases matching TRBD2. The CDR3 length is 18 residues. Per the germline V gene, CDR1 is DFQATT and CDR2 is SNEGSKA (reference sequence). Unmatched junction bases numbered 18, after V lost 3 bases and J lost 4 bases. The CDR3 DNA reads as TGCAGTGCTAGTGCTAGCGGAAACCCCAGACTACTTTACAATGAGCAGTTCTTC. The encoded protein is CSASASGNPRLLYNEQFF.

The chain couples TRBV7-2 to TRBJ2-7, with 8 bases that match TRBD2. The V gene's germline CDR1 is SGHTA and CDR2 FQGNSA. V dropped 2 bases and J dropped 6; count of bases not matched to a gene: 9. The CDR3 runs to 15 residues. As DNA, the CDR3 is TGTGCCAGCAGCTTATGGGCCGGGAGGGCCTCCGAGCAGTACTTC. Translation: CASSLWAGRASEQYF.